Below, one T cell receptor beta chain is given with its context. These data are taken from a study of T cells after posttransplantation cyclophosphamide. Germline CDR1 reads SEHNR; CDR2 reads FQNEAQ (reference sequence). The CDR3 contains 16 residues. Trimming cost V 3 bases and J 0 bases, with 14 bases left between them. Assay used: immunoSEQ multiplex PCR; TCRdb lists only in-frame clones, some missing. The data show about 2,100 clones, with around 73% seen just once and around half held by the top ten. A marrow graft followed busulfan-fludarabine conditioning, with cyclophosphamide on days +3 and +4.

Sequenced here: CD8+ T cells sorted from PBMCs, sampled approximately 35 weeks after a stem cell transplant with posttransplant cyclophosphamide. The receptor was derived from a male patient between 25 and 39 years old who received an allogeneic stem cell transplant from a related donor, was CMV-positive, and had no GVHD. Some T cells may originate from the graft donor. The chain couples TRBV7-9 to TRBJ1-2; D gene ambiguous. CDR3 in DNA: TGTGCCAGCAGCTTGGGCCTCAGGCAAGCTAACTATGGCTACACCTTC. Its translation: CASSLGLRQANYGYTF. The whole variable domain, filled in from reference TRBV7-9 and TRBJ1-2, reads DTGVSQNPRHKITKRGQNVTFRCDPISEHNRLYWYRQTLGQGPEFLTYFQNEAQLEKSRLLSDRFSAERPKGSFSTLEIQRTEQGDSAMYLCASSLGLRQANYGYTFGSGTRLTVV.